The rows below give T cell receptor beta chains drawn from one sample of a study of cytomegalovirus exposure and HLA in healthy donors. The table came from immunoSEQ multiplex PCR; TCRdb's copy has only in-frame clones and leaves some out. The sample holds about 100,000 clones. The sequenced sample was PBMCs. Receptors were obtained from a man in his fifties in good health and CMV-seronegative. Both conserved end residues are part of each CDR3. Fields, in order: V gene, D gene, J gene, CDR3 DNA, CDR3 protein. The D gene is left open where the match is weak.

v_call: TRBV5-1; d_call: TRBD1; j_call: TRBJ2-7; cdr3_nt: TGCGCCAGCAGCTTGGAGGGGACAGGGGAGGACCACGAGCAGTACTTC; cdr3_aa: CASSLEGTGEDHEQYF
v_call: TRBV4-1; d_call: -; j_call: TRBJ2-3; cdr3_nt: TGCGCCAGCAGCCCCCTTAGGGTCAGGGCTAGCACAGATACGCAGTATTTT; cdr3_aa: CASSPLRVRASTDTQYF
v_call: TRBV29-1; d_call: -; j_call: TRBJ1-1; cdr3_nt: TGCAGCGTTAACAGGGCGCGGGACACTGAAGCTTTCTTT; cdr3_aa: CSVNRARDTEAFF
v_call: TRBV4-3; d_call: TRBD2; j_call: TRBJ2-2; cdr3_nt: TGCGCCAGCAGCCAAGAGGCGGGGGTGATCACCGGGGAGCTGTTTTTT; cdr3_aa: CASSQEAGVITGELFF
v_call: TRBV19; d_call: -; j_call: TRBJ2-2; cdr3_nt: TGTGCCAGTAGTGGGGCAGGGAAGAACACCGGGGAGCTGTTTTTT; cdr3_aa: CASSGAGKNTGELFF
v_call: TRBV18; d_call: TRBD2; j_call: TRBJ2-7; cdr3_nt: TGTGCCAGCTCACCGACTGCCTACGGGGGGAGTATTTCCTACGAGCAGTACTTC; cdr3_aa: CASSPTAYGGSISYEQYF
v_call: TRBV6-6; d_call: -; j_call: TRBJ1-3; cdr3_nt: TGTGCCAGTAGACAGACCCGTGGAAACACCATATATTTT; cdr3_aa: CASRQTRGNTIYF
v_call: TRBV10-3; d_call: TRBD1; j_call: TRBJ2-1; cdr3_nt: TGTGCCATCAGTGAGGGTCAGGGGGCCTCCTACAATGAGCAGTTCTTC; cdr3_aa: CAISEGQGASYNEQFF
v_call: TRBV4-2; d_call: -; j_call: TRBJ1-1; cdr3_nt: TGTGCCAGCAGCCAAGGATACAGGGCGGGGGGTGGGACTGAAGCTTTCTTT; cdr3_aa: CASSQGYRAGGGTEAFF
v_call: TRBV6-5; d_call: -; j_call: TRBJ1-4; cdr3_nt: TGTGCCAGCAGCCCCACACATAAAAATGAAAAACTGTTTTTT; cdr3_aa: CASSPTHKNEKLFF
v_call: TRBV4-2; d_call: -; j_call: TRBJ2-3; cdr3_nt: TGTGCCAGCAGCCAAGAAGGGGCGACTAGCACAGATACGCAGTATTTT; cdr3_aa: CASSQEGATSTDTQYF
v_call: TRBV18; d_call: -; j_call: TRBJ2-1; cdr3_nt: TGTGCCAGCTCACAATCGGAGCCCGACAATGAGCAGTTCTTC; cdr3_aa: CASSQSEPDNEQFF
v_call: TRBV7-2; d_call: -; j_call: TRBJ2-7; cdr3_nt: TGTGCCAGCAGCTCTCGGAGGACTTCAGGCGAGCAGTACTTC; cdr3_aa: CASSSRRTSGEQYF
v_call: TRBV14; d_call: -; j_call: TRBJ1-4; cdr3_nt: TGTGCCAGCAGCCAAGAGCGGGGCACCTCGAATGAAAAACTGTTTTTT; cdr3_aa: CASSQERGTSNEKLFF
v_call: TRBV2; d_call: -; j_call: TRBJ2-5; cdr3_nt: TGTGCCAGCAGTGAAGTTACAGGGACCTACTTC; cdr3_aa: CASSEVTGTYF
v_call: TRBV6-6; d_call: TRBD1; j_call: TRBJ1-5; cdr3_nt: TGTGCCAGCAGAGGACAGGCCAATCAGCCCCAGCATTTT; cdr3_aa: CASRGQANQPQHF
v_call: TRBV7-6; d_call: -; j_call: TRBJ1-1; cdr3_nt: TGTGCCAGCAGCTTAGCGCAGGGAAACACTGAAGCTTTCTTT; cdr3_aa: CASSLAQGNTEAFF
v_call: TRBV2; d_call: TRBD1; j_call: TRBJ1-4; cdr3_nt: TGTGCCAGCGGGGTGGGACAGTGGAATGAAAAACTGTTTTTT; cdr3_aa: CASGVGQWNEKLFF
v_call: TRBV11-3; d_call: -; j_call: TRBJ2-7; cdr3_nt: TGTGCCAGCAGCTTCCTAGGAGGCGGCAACTACGAGCAGTACTTC; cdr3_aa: CASSFLGGGNYEQYF
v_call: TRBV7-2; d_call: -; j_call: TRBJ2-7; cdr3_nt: TGTGCCAGCAGCTTAGGGAGGGGGCTAGCGAACGAGCAGTACTTC; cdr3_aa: CASSLGRGLANEQYF
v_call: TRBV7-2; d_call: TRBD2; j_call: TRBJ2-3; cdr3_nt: TGTGCCAGCAGCATCAGACTAGCGGGGAACACAGATACGCAGTATTTT; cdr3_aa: CASSIRLAGNTDTQYF
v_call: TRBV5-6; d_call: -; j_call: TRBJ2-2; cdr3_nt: TGTGCCAGCAGCTTGGTGGGAGTGGGAACCGGGGAGCTGTTTTTT; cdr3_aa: CASSLVGVGTGELFF
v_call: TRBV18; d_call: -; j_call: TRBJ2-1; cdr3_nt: TGTGCCAGCTCACCTGGAGGTTACAATGAGCAGTTCTTC; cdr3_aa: CASSPGGYNEQFF
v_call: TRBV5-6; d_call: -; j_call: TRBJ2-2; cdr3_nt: TGTGCCAGCAGCTGGGGACATTCGAACACCGGGGAGCTGTTTTTT; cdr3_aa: CASSWGHSNTGELFF
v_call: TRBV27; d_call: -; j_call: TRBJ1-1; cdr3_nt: TGTGCCAGCAGTTTATTAGGGGGTGTGAACACTGAAGCTTTCTTT; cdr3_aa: CASSLLGGVNTEAFF
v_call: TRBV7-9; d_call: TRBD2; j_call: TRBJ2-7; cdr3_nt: TGTGCCAGCAGCCCCCTTAGCGGGAACGGTTACGAGCAGTACTTC; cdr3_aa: CASSPLSGNGYEQYF
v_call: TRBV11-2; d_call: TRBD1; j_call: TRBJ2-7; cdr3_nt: TGTGCCAGCAGCGGACGGGACAGGGGATTGACCCGGTACGAGCAGTACTTC; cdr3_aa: CASSGRDRGLTRYEQYF
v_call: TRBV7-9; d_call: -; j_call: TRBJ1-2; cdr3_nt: TGTGCCAGCAGCCCCTGGGAGGGTTCCTACACCTTC; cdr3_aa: CASSPWEGSYTF
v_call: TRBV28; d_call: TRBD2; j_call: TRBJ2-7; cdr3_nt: TGTGCCAGCAGTGACCAGCGGGGCCTATACGAGCAGTACTTC; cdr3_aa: CASSDQRGLYEQYF
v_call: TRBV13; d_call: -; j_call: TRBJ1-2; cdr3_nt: TGTGCCAGCAGCCCCGCTGGGGCGACCCTTAACTATGGCTACACCTTC; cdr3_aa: CASSPAGATLNYGYTF
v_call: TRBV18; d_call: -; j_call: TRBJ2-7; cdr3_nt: TGTGCCAGCTCACCGGGCCACGCCTACGAGCAGTACTTC; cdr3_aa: CASSPGHAYEQYF
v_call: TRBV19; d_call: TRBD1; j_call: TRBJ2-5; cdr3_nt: TGTGCCAGTAGTAGGGGACAGGGAAGACAAGAGACCCAGTACTTC; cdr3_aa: CASSRGQGRQETQYF
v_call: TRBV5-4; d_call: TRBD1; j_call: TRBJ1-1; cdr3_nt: TGTGCCAGCAGCCCGTGGGGACAGCAGAACACTGAAGCTTTCTTT; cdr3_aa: CASSPWGQQNTEAFF
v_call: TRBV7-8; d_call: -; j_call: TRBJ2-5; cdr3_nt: TGTGCCAGCAGCTTAGTGGGTGGAGGGGAGACCCAGTACTTC; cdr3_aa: CASSLVGGGETQYF
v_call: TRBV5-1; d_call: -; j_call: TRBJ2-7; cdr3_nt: TGCGCCAGCAGCTTGGGGGCAGGTTTCGCCTACGAGCAGTACTTC; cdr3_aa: CASSLGAGFAYEQYF
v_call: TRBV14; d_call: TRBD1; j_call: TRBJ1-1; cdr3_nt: TGTGCCAGCAGCCTATTAAGACAGGGAGGCACTGAAGCTTTCTTT; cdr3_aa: CASSLLRQGGTEAFF
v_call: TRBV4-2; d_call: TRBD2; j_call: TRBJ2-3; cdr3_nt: TGTGCCAGCAGCCAAGAGGCCTTTGGACTAGCAAGCACAGATACGCAGTATTTT; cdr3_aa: CASSQEAFGLASTDTQYF
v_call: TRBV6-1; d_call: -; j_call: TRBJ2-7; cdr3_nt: TGTGCCAGCAGTGAACGGGGGCGGGGGAGCTCCTACGAGCAGTACTTC; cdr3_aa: CASSERGRGSSYEQYF
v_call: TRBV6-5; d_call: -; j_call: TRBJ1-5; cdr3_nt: TGTGCCACTCAGGCAGGGCCCAGCAATCAGCCCCAGCATTTT; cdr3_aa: CATQAGPSNQPQHF
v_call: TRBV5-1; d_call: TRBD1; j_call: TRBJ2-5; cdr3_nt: TGCGCCAGCAGCCAGGGGGGGACAGGGTACGAGACCCAGTACTTC; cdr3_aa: CASSQGGTGYETQYF
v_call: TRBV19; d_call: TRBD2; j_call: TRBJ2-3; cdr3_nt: TGTGCCAGTAACCCTACTAGCGAGGAAGATACGCAGTATTTT; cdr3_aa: CASNPTSEEDTQYF
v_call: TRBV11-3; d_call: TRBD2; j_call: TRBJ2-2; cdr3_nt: TGTGCCAGCAGCGTCTCGCATACGGGACTAGCTATGGGGGAGCTGTTTTTT; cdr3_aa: CASSVSHTGLAMGELFF
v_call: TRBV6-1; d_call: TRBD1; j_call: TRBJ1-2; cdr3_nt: TGTGCCAGCAGTAACAGGGGAGACAGTATGGGCTACACCTTC; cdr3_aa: CASSNRGDSMGYTF
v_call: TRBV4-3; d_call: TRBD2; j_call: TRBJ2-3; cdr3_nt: TGCGCCAGCAGCCCTGGGGGACTAGCGGGAGAGGGAGATACGCAGTATTTT; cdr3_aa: CASSPGGLAGEGDTQYF
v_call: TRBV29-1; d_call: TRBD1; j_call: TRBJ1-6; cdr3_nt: TGCAGCGTACGGACAGGGAGCTCCTATAATTCACCCCTCCACTTT; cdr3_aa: CSVRTGSSYNSPLHF
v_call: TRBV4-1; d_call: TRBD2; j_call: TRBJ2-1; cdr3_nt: TGCGCCAGCAGCCTTACCCCTAGCGGGGGGGCCTTCAATGAGCAGTTCTTC; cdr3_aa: CASSLTPSGGAFNEQFF
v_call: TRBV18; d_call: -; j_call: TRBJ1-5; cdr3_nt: TGTGCCAGCTCACCATCGGGACAAAACAAGCAGCCCCAGCATTTT; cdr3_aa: CASSPSGQNKQPQHF
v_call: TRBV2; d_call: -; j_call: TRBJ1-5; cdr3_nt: TGTGCCAGCAGTGGGGGTCAGGGAGGTTCGGGCAATCAGCCCCAGCATTTT; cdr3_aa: CASSGGQGGSGNQPQHF
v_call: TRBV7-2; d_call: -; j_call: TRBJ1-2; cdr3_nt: TGTGCCAGCAGCTTAGAACGAGGGAACTATGGCTACACCTTC; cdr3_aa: CASSLERGNYGYTF
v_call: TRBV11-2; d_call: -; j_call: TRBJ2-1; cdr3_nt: TGTGCCAGCAGCTTTGGTCACAGTAACAATGAGCAGTTCTTC; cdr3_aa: CASSFGHSNNEQFF
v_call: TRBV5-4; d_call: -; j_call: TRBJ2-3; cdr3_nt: TGTGCCAGCAGCGTTGAGGGACGCCCTTCGACAGGCGGTAGCACAGATACGCAGTATTTT; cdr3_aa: CASSVEGRPSTGGSTDTQYF
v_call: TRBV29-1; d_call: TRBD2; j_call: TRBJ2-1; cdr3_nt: TGCAGCGGGCGACTAGCGGGGGGTCTCTCCTACAATGAGCAGTTCTTC; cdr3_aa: CSGRLAGGLSYNEQFF
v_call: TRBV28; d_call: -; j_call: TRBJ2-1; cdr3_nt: TGTGCCAGCAGCCTGGGGGGAGGAGGGATACGTGAGCAGTTCTTC; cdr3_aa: CASSLGGGGIREQFF
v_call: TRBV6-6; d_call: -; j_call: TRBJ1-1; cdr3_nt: TGTGCCAGCAGTTATCAGGACACGCCGACCAGAGCTTTCTTT; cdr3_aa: CASSYQDTPTRAFF
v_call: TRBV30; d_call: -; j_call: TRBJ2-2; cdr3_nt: TGTGCCTGGAGTGTCGGGGGCACCGGGGAGCTGTTTTTT; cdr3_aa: CAWSVGGTGELFF